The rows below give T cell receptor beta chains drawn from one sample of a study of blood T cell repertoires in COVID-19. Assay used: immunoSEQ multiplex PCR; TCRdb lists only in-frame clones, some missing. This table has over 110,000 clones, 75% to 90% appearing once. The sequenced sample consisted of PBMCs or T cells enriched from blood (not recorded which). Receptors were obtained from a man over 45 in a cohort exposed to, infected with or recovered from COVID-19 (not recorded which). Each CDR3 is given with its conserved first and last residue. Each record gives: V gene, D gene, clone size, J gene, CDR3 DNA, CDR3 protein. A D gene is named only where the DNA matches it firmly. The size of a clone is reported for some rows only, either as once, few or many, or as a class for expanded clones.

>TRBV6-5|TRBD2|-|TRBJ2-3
TGTGCCAGCAGTTCGTCACTAGCGCTTGGGACAGATACGCAGTATTTT
CASSSSLALGTDTQYF
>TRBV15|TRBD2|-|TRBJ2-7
TGTGCCACTTACCTAGCGGGACTCTCCTACGAGCAGTACTTC
CATYLAGLSYEQYF
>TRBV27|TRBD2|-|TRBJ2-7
TGTGCCAGCAGCATAGCGGGGGTTAAAGGAATAGAGCAGTACTTC
CASSIAGVKGIEQYF
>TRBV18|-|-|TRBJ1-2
TGTGCCAGCTCACCGTCAGGGAACTATGGCTACACCTTC
CASSPSGNYGYTF
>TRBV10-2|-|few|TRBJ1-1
TGCGCCAGCAGTGAGGGAGGCCGGCCCCACGGAGCTTTCTTT
CASSEGGRPHGAFF
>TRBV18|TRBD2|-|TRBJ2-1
TGTGCCAGCTCCTACGACACGGGGGGAAATGAGCAGTTCTTC
CASSYDTGGNEQFF
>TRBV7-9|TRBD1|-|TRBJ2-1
TGTGCCAGCAGCCTAGGGGGCGGACGCTCCTACAATGAGCAGTTCTTC
CASSLGGGRSYNEQFF
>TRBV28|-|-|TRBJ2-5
TGTGCCAGCACTTTCATTGGGCAGGCCAAGACCCAGTACTTC
CASTFIGQAKTQYF
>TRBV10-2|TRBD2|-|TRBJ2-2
TGCGCCAGCAAAAGCGGGGCGGAGGGCGGGGAGCTGTTTTTT
CASKSGAEGGELFF
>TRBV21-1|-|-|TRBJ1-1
TGTGCCAGCCGCCAAGTTTTCGTCCACACTGAAGCTTTCTTT
CASRQVFVHTEAFF
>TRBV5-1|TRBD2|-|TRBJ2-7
TGCGCCAGCAGCTTGGTGGTAGCGGGAGGGCCCAGCACCTACGAGCAGTACTTC
CASSLVVAGGPSTYEQYF
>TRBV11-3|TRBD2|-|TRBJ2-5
TGTGCCAGCAGCCTCGGGAGGGGTAGCGCGCAAGAGACCCAGTACTTC
CASSLGRGSAQETQYF
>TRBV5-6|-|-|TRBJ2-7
TGTGCCAGCAGCTTGGGCATTACGGGGCAGTACTTC
CASSLGITGQYF
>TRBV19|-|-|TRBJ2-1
TGTGCCAGTAGTATAGTTACAGGTCCAATTGAGCAGTTCTTC
CASSIVTGPIEQFF
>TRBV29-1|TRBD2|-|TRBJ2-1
TGCAGCGGGGAGGGCAGCTCAGGGAGCTCCTACAATGAGCAGTTCTTC
CSGEGSSGSSYNEQFF
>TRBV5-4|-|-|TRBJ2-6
TGTGCCAGCAGCTTCCGGAGTTCCTTCTCTGGGGCCAACGTCCTGACTTTC
CASSFRSSFSGANVLTF
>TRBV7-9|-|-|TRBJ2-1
TGTGCCAGCAGCTTTGGAGGGCCGGCCGAGCAGTTCTTC
CASSFGGPAEQFF
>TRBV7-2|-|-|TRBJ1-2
TGTGCCAGCAGCTTAGGCCGTGGCAGGGGTTTGGTCTACGACTATGGCTACACCTTC
CASSLGRGRGLVYDYGYTF
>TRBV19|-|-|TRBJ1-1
TGTGCCAGTTCCCCCTTGCCCGGGATGAACACTGAAGCTTTCTTT
CASSPLPGMNTEAFF
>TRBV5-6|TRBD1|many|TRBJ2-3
TGTGCCAGCAGCTGGGGGACAGGGGGCGCGACAGATACGCAGTATTTT
CASSWGTGGATDTQYF
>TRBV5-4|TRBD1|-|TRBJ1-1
TGTGCCAGCAGCCCGGGACAGAGCATGAACACTGAAGCTTTCTTT
CASSPGQSMNTEAFF
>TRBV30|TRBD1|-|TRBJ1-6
TGTGCCTGCTCCGGGACAGAGGTGACACCCCTCCACTTT
CACSGTEVTPLHF
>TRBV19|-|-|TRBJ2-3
TGTGCCAGTAGCAGTAATCTAGTAGGCACAGATACGCAGTATTTT
CASSSNLVGTDTQYF
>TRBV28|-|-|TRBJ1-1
TGTGCCAGCAGTTTTGACGAGAGGACTGGGAACACTGAAGCTTTCTTT
CASSFDERTGNTEAFF
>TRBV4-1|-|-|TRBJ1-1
TGCGCCAGCAGCCGAGAAGGGGTGCAGAACACTGAAGCTTTCTTT
CASSREGVQNTEAFF
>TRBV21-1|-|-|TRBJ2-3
TGTGCCAGCAGCGGGACTGTTGGAGATACGCAGTATTTT
CASSGTVGDTQYF
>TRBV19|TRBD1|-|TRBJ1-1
TGTGCCAGTAGCACCGGGACAGGGGTTTGGGCTTTCTTT
CASSTGTGVWAFF
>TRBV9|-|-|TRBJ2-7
TGTGCCAGCAGCGTAGGAGTCGGGGGGCCTACCTACGAGCAGTACTTC
CASSVGVGGPTYEQYF
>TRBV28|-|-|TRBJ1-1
TGTGCCAGCAGTACCCCTTATATAGGGGGGGACACTGAAGCTTTCTTT
CASSTPYIGGDTEAFF
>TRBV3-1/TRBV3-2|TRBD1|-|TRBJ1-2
TGTGCCAGCAGCCAATACAGGGGGGTCTATGGCTACACCTTC
CASSQYRGVYGYTF
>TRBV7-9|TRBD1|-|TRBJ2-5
TGTGCCACCGAACGGGACAGGTCGTCGGAGACCCAGTACTTC
CATERDRSSETQYF
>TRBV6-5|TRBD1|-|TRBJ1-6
TGTGCCAGCAGTATGGGACAGGGGAATTCACCCCTCCACTTT
CASSMGQGNSPLHF
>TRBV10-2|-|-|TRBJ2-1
TGCGCCAGCAGTGATCCGGGACAAATAACTAGAAAGAGCGCCTATGAGCAGTTCTTC
CASSDPGQITRKSAYEQFF
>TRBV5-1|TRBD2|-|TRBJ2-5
TGCGCCAGCAGCTTCCGACTAGCGGGAGGAGGGGAGACCCAGTACTTC
CASSFRLAGGGETQYF
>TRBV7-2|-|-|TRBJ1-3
TGTGCCAGCAGCTTAGGTTGGGGGGCTGGAAACACCATATATTTT
CASSLGWGAGNTIYF
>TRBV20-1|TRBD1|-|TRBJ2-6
TGCAGTGCTAGTGGGACAGGGGTTATAACCTCTGGGGCCAACGTCCTGACTTTC
CSASGTGVITSGANVLTF
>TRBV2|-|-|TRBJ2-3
TGTGCCAGCAGTGAATGGGGCCCGAGCACAGATACGCAGTATTTT
CASSEWGPSTDTQYF
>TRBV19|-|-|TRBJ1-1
TGTGCCAGTAGTATAGGACAGTTATACGGGAACACTGAAGCTTTCTTT
CASSIGQLYGNTEAFF
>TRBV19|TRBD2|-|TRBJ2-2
TGTGCCAGTTCCCCTAGCGGGGAAGTCACCGGGGAGCTGTTTTTT
CASSPSGEVTGELFF
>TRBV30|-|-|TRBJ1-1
TGTGCCTGCACTCCGGGACACCTCAAGAACACTGAAGCTTTCTTT
CACTPGHLKNTEAFF
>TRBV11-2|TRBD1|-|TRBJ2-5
TGTGCCAGCAGCCCTCGGACAGGGGGTAAGGAGACCCAGTACTTC
CASSPRTGGKETQYF
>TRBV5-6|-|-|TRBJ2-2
TGTGCCAGCAGCTTGGCCATAAGACCCCGACAGAACACCGGGGAGCTGTTTTTT
CASSLAIRPRQNTGELFF
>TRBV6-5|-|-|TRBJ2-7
TGTGCCAGCTCATTCACTGGAGTCGACGAGCAGTACTTC
CASSFTGVDEQYF